Ten or more counts support the clone carrying this TCR beta chain. What it binds is not known. Over 18 months, lack of ophthalmopathy progression marked Graves' hyperthyroidism as stable. Uncontrolled infection, other autoimmune disease, pregnancy or lactation disqualified patients from enrolment. The data were obtained in a study of T cells in Graves' hyperthyroidism and ophthalmopathy. Study-wide results and caveats: The model forecast ophthalmopathy, anticipating it by a median approximately 6.2 months before onset. Blood held most thyroid clonotypes expanded above 0.001 frequency.

RNA transcripts yielded amplified TCR beta CDR3 regions. The TCR CDR3 was amplified in a first-round RT-PCR using the HTBI primer set. A single record per CDR3 protein comes from TCRdb applying MiXCR to the multiplex PCR reads. The sample has 300,000 to 450,000 distinct CDR3 sequences; over 11% are singletons. The sample comprised blood. The sequence was obtained from a woman aged 55-75 years with Graves' hyperthyroidism.

Written as DNA, the CDR3 is TGTGCCAGCAGCTTAGGCAGGGTTCTTGGCAAGACCCAGTACTTC. It yields the protein CASSLGRVLGKTQYF. The chain carries TRBV7-8 and TRBJ2-5; D is perhaps TRBD1 (5 bases). From germline, CDR1 is SGHVS and CDR2 FQNEAQ. Between the trimmed V and J ends, which lost 1 base and 6 bases, there was a span of 15 bases. The CDR3 is 15 amino acids.